This T cell receptor (beta chain) appears in the sequencing data of a study of CDR3 diversity in severe acne. TCRdb fed the PCR reads into MiXCR, producing one record per CDR3 protein. Among fewer than 100,000 distinct CDR3 sequences listed, 50% to 65% were seen once. With 4 bases clipped from V and 1 base from J, the junction kept 3 bases outside the gene matches. Germline loops: CDR1 MDHEN, CDR2 SYDVKM. CDR3 length equals 15 residues. This clonotype was seen many times. This receptor was obtained from a male donor in good health, without acne. Material: blood. The chain uses TRBV28 and TRBJ1-2; TRBD1 matches at 10 bases. The CDR3: CASSYGTGDNYGYTF. DNA of the CDR3: TGTGCCAGCAGTTACGGGACAGGGGATAACTATGGCTACACCTTC.